Shown below are 8 T cell receptor beta chains from a single sample sequenced in a study of blood T cell repertoires in COVID-19. Data came from immunoSEQ multiplex PCR; TCRdb stores just in-frame clones and leaves some out. The sample lists around 84,000 clones; roughly 80% were seen once. Sequencing was done on a sample of peripheral blood. Receptors originate from a woman between 40 and 50 years old with active or convalescent COVID-19.

V and J are TRBV30 and TRBJ1-6; 7 nucleotides line up with TRBD1. This CDR3 spans 14 amino acids. Trimming removed 5 bases from V and 7 bases from J; junction bases left unmatched: 8. Germline CDR1 and CDR2: GTSNPN and SVGIG (reference sequence). The CDR3 bases are TGTGCCTGGGGGTACCGGGACAGAAATTCACCCCTCCACTTT. The encoded protein is CAWGYRDRNSPLHF.

This clone was counted a few times. The V gene is TRBV28, the J gene TRBJ2-7, with D possibly matching TRBD2 (6 bases). The CDR3 is made up of 15 amino acids. The germline gives CDR1 MDHEN, CDR2 SYDVKM. The germline V and J ends were trimmed by 4 bases and 0 bases, with 13 bases remaining between them. CDR3 loop: CASSSPSAISYEQYF. In nucleotides, the CDR3 is TGTGCCAGCAGTTCTCCTAGCGCCATCTCCTACGAGCAGTACTTC.

The rearrangement uses TRBV5-6 and TRBJ2-7; no reliable D call. V shed 5 bases and J shed 2 bases, with 8 bases lying between them. The CDR3 spans 12 residues. CDR1 and CDR2 (germline): SGHDT, YYEEEE. CDR3 amino acids: CASRGLTYEQYF. The CDR3 bases are TGTGCCAGCAGGGGCCTCACCTACGAGCAGTACTTC.

The chain combines TRBV11-2 with TRBJ1-6; D gene unclear. Germline V lookup: CDR1 SGHAT, CDR2 FQNNGV. CDR3 length equals 14 residues. Trimming shortened V by 3 bases and J by 6 bases, and 9 bases separated the two germline ends. The chain's CDR3 is CASSFSVFNSPLHF. The CDR3 nucleotides are TGTGCCAGCAGCTTTTCGGTCTTTAATTCACCCCTCCACTTT.

The chain employs TRBV4-3 and TRBJ2-2, with D possibly matching TRBD2 (6 bases). Germline V gene lookup returns CDR1 LGHNA and CDR2 YSLEER. With 0 bases removed from V and 5 bases from J, the gap between germline ends came to 16 bases. The CDR3 is 17 amino acids. The DNA of the CDR3 is TGCGCCAGCAGCCAAGATCAAGGAGGGCCGAGGACCGGGGAGCTGTTTTTT. Protein sequence: CASSQDQGGPRTGELFF.

In DNA form, the CDR3 reads TGTGCCAGCAGTTCAGGGGGCGAAGGCTACACCTTC. This gives the protein CASSSGGEGYTF. The chain combines TRBV27 with TRBJ1-2; 8 bases fit TRBD1. Germline CDR1 and CDR2: MNHEY and SMNVEV (reference sequence). The V gene end was trimmed by 4 bases and the J gene end by 8 bases; junction bases not matched to a gene: 3. This CDR3 comprises 12 residues.

The rearrangement links TRBV5-6 to TRBJ1-4; 10 bases are shared with TRBD1. Germline V gives CDR1 SGHDT, CDR2 YYEEEE. Trimming cost V 4 bases and J 8 bases; bases outside gene matches: 11. This CDR3 is 16 amino acids long. The CDR3 here is CASSTGATGGREKLFF. Here the CDR3 DNA reads TGTGCCAGCAGCACCGGCGCGACAGGGGGCCGGGAAAAACTGTTTTTT. Looking up the rest from reference TRBV5-6 and TRBJ1-4 gives the full variable domain: DAGVTQSPTHLIKTRGQQVTLRCSPKSGHDTVSWYQQALGQGPQFIFQYYEEEERQRGNFPDRFSGHQFPNYSSELNVNALLLGDSALYLCASSTGATGGREKLFFGSGTQLSVL.

The chain is built from TRBV10-2 and TRBJ2-2, with 12 positions matching TRBD2. The CDR3 is 16 residues long. V was clipped by 2 bases and J by 5 bases; unmatched bases: 3. Germline-derived CDR1 and CDR2 are WSHSY and SAAADI. The CDR3 DNA reads as TGCGCCAGCAGTGAGAGACTAGCGGGAGTGACCGGGGAGCTGTTTTTT. Translating gives CASSERLAGVTGELFF.